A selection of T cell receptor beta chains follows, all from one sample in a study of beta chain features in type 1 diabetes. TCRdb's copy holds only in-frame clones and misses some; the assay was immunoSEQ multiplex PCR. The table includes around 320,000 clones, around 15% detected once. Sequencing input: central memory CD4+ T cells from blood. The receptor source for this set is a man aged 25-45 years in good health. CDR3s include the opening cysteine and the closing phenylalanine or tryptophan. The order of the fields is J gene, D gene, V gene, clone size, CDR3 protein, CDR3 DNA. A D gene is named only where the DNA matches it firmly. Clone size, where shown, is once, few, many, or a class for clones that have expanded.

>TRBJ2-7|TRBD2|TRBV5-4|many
CASSLPPSGLAGSSYEQYF
TGTGCCAGCAGCTTACCCCCCTCCGGACTAGCGGGGTCTTCCTACGAGCAGTACTTC
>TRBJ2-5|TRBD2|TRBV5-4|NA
CASSLDPLAGGPGTQYF
TGTGCCAGCAGCTTGGATCCTCTAGCGGGAGGGCCGGGGACCCAGTACTTC
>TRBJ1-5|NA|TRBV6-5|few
CASSAGRKEGQPQHF
TGTGCCAGCAGTGCCGGGAGAAAGGAGGGTCAGCCCCAGCATTTT
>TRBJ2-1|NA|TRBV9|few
CASSVVAVSYNEQFF
TGTGCCAGCAGCGTAGTGGCGGTCTCCTACAATGAGCAGTTCTTC
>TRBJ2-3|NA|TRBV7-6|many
CASSPARGPDTQYF
TGTGCCAGCAGCCCCGCGAGAGGGCCAGATACGCAGTATTTT
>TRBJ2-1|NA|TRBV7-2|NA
CASSLGNSYNEQFF
TGTGCCAGCAGCTTAGGGAATAGTTATAATGAGCAGTTCTTC
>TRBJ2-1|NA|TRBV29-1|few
CSVEPKAGNEQFF
TGCAGCGTTGAGCCCAAGGCGGGAAATGAGCAGTTCTTC
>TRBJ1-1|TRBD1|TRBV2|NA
CARRGTVNHILDQQAFF
TGTGCCAGGCGGGGGACAGTGAATCATATCCTCGACCAACAAGCTTTCTTT
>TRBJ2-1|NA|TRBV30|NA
CAWGGGNEQFF
TGTGCCTGGGGTGGGGGCAATGAGCAGTTCTTC
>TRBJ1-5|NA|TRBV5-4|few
CASSLAGMNQPQHF
TGTGCCAGCAGCTTGGCCGGAATGAATCAGCCCCAGCATTTT
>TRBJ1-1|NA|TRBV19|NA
CASSAGQTNTEAFF
TGTGCCAGTAGTGCTGGACAGACGAACACTGAAGCTTTCTTT
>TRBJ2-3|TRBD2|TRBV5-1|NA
CASSPGLEHTDTQYF
TGCGCCAGCAGCCCAGGACTAGAACACACAGATACGCAGTATTTT
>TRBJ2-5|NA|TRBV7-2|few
CASSLGRAGTQYF
TGTGCCAGCAGCTTAGGCAGGGCCGGGACCCAGTACTTC
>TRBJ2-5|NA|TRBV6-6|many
CASATSGETQYF
TGTGCCAGCGCCACCTCAGGAGAGACCCAGTACTTC
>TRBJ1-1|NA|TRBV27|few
CASSYQPRNTEAFF
TGTGCCAGCAGTTACCAACCCCGGAACACTGAAGCTTTCTTT
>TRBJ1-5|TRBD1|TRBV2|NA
CASSGDRVNQPQHF
TGTGCCAGCAGTGGAGACAGGGTCAATCAGCCCCAGCATTTT
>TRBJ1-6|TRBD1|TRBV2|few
CASSGIRGYNSPLHF
TGTGCCAGCAGTGGTATCAGGGGGTATAATTCACCCCTCCACTTT
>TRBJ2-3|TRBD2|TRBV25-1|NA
CASSSSGGITDTQYF
TGTGCCAGCAGCTCCAGCGGGGGAATCACAGATACGCAGTATTTT
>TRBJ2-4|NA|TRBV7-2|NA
CASSLAPWRANGNIQYF
TGTGCCAGCAGCTTAGCGCCCTGGAGGGCCAACGGAAACATTCAGTACTTC
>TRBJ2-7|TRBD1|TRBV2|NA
CAIYHRDRYEQYF
TGTGCCATCTACCACCGGGACAGGTACGAGCAGTACTTC
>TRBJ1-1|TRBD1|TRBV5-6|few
CASSWGQLNTEAFF
TGTGCCAGCAGCTGGGGACAGCTGAACACTGAAGCTTTCTTT
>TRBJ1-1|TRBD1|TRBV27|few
CASSARTGVEAFF
TGTGCCAGCAGTGCCCGGACAGGGGTCGAAGCTTTCTTT
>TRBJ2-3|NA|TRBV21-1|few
CASSKPPGGKGTDTQYF
TGTGCCAGCAGCAAACCCCCGGGGGGCAAGGGCACAGATACGCAGTATTTT
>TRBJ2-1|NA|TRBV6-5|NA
CASRQGPGASNEQFF
TGTGCCAGCAGGCAGGGACCTGGGGCTTCCAATGAGCAGTTCTTC
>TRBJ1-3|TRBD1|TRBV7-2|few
CASTPGQGGNTIYF
TGTGCCAGCACGCCGGGACAGGGTGGAAACACCATATATTTT
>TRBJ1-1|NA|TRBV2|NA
CASTWDVEAFF
TGTGCCAGCACATGGGACGTAGAAGCTTTCTTT
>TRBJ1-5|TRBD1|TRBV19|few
CASSLTGASNQPQHF
TGTGCCAGTAGTCTTACAGGGGCCAGCAATCAGCCCCAGCATTTT
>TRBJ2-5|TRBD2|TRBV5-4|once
CASSSRAGDETQYF
TGTGCCAGCAGCTCCCGAGCGGGGGACGAGACCCAGTACTTC
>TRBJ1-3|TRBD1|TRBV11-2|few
CASSPQQGASGNTIYF
TGTGCCAGCAGCCCCCAACAGGGGGCATCTGGAAACACCATATATTTT
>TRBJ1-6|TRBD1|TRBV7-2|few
CASSLGQTNSPLHF
TGTGCCAGCAGCCTGGGACAGACAAATTCACCCCTCCACTTT
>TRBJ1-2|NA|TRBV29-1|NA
CSVVRGTNYGYTF
TGCAGCGTTGTAAGAGGGACTAACTATGGCTACACCTTC
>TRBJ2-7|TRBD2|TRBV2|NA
CASSAGLAGLKQYF
TGTGCCAGCAGTGCGGGACTAGCGGGATTAAAGCAGTACTTC
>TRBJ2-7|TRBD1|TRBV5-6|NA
CASSRGTGRYEQYF
TGTGCCAGCAGCCGGGGGACAGGCCGCTACGAGCAGTACTTC
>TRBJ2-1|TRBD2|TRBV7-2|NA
CASSLTRTSLNEQFF
TGTGCCAGCAGCTTGACCCGGACTAGCCTCAATGAGCAGTTCTTC
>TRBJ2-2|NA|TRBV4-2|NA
CASSLRKAGELFF
TGTGCCAGCAGCCTTAGGAAGGCCGGGGAGCTGTTTTTT
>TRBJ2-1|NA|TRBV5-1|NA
CASSLSAGVYGNEQFF
TGCGCCAGCAGCTTGTCAGCAGGGGTCTACGGGAATGAGCAGTTCTTC
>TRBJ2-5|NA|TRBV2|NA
CASSVPGAQETQYF
TGTGCCAGCAGTGTCCCGGGGGCCCAAGAGACCCAGTACTTC
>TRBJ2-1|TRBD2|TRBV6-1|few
CASMLAGLNEQFF
TGTGCCAGCATGCTAGCGGGTCTCAATGAGCAGTTCTTC
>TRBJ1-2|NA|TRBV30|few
CAWSRDSYGYTF
TGTGCCTGGAGCCGAGACAGCTATGGCTACACCTTC
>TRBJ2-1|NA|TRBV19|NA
CASSIAGGQYNEQFF
TGTGCCAGTAGTATAGCGGGAGGACAGTACAATGAGCAGTTCTTC
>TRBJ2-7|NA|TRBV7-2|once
CASSFLSYEQYF
TGTGCCAGCAGCTTTCTCTCCTACGAGCAGTACTTC
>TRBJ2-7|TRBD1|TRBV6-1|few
CASSEGTGGIYEQYF
TGTGCCAGCAGTGAAGGGACAGGGGGGATCTACGAGCAGTACTTC
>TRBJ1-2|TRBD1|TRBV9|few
CASSVAMTGITF
TGTGCCAGCAGCGTAGCGATGACAGGGATCACCTTC
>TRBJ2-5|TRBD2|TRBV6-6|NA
CASSFSGRQETQYF
TGTGCCAGCAGTTTTAGCGGGAGGCAAGAGACCCAGTACTTC
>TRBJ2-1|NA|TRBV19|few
CASSQGWRGRGQDNEQFF
TGTGCCAGTAGCCAGGGGTGGAGAGGTCGGGGCCAAGACAATGAGCAGTTCTTC
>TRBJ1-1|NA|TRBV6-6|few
CASSLTMTEAFF
TGTGCCAGCAGCCTGACGATGACTGAAGCTTTCTTT
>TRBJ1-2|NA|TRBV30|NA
CAWSPLRLANYGYTF
TGTGCCTGGAGTCCTCTCCGGTTAGCTAACTATGGCTACACCTTC